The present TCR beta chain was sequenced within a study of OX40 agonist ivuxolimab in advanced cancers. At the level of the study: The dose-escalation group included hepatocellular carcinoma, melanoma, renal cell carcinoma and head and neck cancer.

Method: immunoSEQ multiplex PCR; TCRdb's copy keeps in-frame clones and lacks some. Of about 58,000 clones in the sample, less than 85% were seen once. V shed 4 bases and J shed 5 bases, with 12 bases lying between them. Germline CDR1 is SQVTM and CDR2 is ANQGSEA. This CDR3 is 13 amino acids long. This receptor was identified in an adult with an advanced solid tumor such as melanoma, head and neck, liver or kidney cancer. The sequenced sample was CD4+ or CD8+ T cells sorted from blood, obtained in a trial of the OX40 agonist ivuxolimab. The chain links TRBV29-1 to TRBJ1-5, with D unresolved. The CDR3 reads CSVGDGRDQPQHF. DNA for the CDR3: TGCAGCGTTGGAGACGGCCGTGATCAGCCCCAGCATTTT.